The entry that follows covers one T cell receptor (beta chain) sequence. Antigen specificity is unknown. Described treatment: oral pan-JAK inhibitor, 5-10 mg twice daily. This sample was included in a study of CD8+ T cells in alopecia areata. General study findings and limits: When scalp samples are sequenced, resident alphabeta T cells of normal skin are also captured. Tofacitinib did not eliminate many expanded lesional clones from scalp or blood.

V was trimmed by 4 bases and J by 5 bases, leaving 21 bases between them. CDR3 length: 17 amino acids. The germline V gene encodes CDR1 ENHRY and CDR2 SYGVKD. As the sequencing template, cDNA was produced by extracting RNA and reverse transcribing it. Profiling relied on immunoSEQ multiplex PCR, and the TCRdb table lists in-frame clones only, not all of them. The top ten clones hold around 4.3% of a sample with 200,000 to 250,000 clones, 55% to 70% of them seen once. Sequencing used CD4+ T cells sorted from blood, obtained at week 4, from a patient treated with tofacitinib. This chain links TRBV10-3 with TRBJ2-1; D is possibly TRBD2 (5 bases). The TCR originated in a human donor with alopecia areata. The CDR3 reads CAISGNTQAAPHNEQFF. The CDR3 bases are TGTGCCATCAGTGGCAATACTCAAGCGGCCCCTCACAATGAGCAGTTCTTC.